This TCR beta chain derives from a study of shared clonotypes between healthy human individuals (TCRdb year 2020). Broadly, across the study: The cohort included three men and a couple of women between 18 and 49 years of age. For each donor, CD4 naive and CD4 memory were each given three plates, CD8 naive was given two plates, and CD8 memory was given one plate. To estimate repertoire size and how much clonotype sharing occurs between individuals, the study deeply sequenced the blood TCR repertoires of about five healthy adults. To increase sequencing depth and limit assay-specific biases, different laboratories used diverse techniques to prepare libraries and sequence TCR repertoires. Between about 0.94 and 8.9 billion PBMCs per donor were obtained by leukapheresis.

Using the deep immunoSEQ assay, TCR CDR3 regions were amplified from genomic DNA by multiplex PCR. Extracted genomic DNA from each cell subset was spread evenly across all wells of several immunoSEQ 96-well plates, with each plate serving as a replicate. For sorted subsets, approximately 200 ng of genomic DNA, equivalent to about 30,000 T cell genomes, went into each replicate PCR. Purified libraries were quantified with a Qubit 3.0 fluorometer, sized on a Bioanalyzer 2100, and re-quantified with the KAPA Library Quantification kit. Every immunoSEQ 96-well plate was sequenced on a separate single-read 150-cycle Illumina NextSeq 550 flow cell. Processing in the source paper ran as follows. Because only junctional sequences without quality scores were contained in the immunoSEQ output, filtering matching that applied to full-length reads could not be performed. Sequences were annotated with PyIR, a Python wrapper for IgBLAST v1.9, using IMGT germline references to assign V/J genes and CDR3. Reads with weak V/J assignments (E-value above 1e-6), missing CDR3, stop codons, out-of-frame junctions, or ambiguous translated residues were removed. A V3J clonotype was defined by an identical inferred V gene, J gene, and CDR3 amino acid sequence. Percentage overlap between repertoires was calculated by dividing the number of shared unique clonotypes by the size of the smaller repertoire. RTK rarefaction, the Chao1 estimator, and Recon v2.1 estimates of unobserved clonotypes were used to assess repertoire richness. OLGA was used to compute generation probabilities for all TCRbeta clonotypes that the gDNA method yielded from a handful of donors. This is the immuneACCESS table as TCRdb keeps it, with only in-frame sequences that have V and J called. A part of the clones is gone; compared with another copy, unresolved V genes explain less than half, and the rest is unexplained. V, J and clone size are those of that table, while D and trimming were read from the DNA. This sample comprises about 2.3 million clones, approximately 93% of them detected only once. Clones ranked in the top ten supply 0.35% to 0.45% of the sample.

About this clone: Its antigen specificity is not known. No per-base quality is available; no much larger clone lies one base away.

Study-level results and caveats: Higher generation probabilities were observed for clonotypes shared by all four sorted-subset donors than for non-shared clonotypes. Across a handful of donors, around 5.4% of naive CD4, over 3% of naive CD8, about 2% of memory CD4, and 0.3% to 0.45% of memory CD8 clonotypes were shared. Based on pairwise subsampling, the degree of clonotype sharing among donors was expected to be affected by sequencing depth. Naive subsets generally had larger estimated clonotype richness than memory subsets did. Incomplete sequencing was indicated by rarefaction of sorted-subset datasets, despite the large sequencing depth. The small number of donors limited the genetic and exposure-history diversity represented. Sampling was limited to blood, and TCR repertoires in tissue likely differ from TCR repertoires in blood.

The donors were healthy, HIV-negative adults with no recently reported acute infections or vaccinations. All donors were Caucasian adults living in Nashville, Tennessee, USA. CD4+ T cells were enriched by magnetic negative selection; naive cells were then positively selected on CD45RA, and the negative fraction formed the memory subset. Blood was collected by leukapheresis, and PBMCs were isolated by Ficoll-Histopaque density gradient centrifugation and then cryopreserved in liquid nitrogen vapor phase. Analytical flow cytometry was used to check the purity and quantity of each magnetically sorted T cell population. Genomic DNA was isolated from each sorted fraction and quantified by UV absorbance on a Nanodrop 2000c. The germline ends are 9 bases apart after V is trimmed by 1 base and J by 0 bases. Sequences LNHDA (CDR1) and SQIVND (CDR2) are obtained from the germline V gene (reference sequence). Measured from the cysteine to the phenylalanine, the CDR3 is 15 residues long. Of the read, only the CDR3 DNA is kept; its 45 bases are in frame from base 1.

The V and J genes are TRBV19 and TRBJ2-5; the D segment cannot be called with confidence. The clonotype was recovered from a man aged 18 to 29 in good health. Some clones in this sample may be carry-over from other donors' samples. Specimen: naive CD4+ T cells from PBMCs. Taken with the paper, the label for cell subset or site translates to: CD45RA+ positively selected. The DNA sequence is TGTGCCAGTAGTATAGGGCTGATTTACCAAGAGACCCAGTACTTC. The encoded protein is CASSIGLIYQETQYF.